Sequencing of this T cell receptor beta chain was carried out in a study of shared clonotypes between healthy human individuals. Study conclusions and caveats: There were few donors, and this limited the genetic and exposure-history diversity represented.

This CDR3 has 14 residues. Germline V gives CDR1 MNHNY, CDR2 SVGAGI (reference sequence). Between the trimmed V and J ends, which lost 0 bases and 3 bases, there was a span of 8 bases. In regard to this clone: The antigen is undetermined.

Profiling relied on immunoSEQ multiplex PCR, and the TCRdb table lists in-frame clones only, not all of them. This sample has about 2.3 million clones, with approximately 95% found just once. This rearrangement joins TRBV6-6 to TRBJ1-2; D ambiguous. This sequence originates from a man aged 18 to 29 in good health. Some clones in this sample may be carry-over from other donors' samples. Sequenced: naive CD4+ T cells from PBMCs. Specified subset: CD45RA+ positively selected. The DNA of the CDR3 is TGTGCCAGCAGTTACTCGGTGGGGTACTATGGCTACACCTTC. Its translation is CASSYSVGYYGYTF.